This entry lists 11 T cell receptor beta chains sequenced from one sample in a study of T cell clonotyping in hematopoietic cell transplantation. Repertoires were generated with immunoSEQ multiplex PCR, while TCRdb's copy carries only in-frame clones and drops some. The profile shows approximately 14,000 clones, 80% to 90% of them singletons. This specimen consisted of PBMCs, obtained 100 days after allogeneic stem cell transplant. These receptors were collected from a male patient between 45 and 60 years old who had an allogeneic stem cell transplant from an unrelated donor, so T cells may come from the graft donor. Some clones in this sample may be carry-over from other donors' samples.

As DNA, the CDR3 is TGTGCCAGCAGCTTAATGAGGTCGGGACAGCAAGATTCACCCCTCCACTTT. It specifies CASSLMRSGQQDSPLHF. V and J are TRBV7-8 and TRBJ1-6, with 7 bases matching TRBD1. The CDR3 totals 17 residues. The J segment lost 8 bases and the V segment lost 2 bases, leaving 12 bases of the junction unmatched. Germline V gene sequence: CDR1 SGHVS, CDR2 FQNEAQ.

This sequence joins TRBV28 and TRBJ1-2; D is undetermined. Germline loops: CDR1 MDHEN, CDR2 SYDVKM. Trimming removed 6 bases at V and 5 bases at J, with 4 bases between. This CDR3 region has 10 residues. CDR3 sequence: CASSSYGYTF. In DNA form, the CDR3 reads TGTGCCAGCAGCTCGTATGGCTACACCTTC.

The J gene is TRBJ2-7, the V gene TRBV11-2; the D gene is possibly TRBD2 (5 bases). Germline CDR1 and CDR2: SGHAT and FQNNGV. The CDR3 contains 14 residues. Trimming pared 1 base from V and 2 bases from J, leaving 9 bases between. The CDR3 is CASSLGGPPYEQYF. DNA of the CDR3: TGTGCCAGCAGCTTAGGAGGGCCACCCTACGAGCAGTACTTC.

The chain carries TRBV7-2 and TRBJ1-2, with TRBD1 as a possible D gene (5 bases). Trimming shortened V by 5 bases and J by 2 bases, and 12 bases separated the two germline ends. CDR3 length: 14 residues. CDR1 is SGHTA and CDR2 is FQGNSA in the germline V gene. CDR3 bases: TGTGCCAGCAGCCTCGGGACGGCCAACTATGGCTACACCTTC. Protein product: CASSLGTANYGYTF.

J is TRBJ1-2 and V is TRBV30; D remains ambiguous. CDR3 size: 13 residues. V was pared by 0 bases and J by 5 bases, with 10 bases between. Germline V CDR1 and CDR2: GTSNPN, SVGIG (reference sequence). CDR3 DNA: TGTGCCTGGAGTGTATACTCGGGGTATGGCTACACCTTC. Residues: CAWSVYSGYGYTF.

This chain links TRBV7-6 with TRBJ2-7; TRBD2 agrees at 12 bases. The CDR3 is made up of 16 amino acids. Germline trimming cut 1 base from V and 7 bases from J; bases unmatched to any gene: 8. The germline CDR1 and CDR2 sequences are SGHVS and FNYEAQ. The CDR3 DNA reads TGTGCCAGCAGCTTAGATACTAGCGGGAGGCCGTGGGAGCAGTACTTC. Translated: CASSLDTSGRPWEQYF.

The V gene is TRBV7-3, the J gene TRBJ2-1; 14 nucleotides align to TRBD2. Germline CDR1 and CDR2: SGHTA and FQGTGA. Trimming removed 3 bases from V and 9 bases from J; junction bases left unmatched: 1. This CDR3 has 14 amino acids. CDR3 DNA: TGTGCCAGCAGCTTCGGACTAGCGGGAGGTGAGCAGTTCTTC. Translated, it gives CASSFGLAGGEQFF.

The gene calls are TRBV29-1 and TRBJ2-2; D remains ambiguous. CDR1 SQVTM and CDR2 ANQGSEA come from the germline V gene. CDR3 length: 12 residues. The V gene lost 4 bases and the J gene lost 6 bases, with 9 bases spanning the gap. The CDR3: CSVVPQAGELFF. CDR3 nucleotides: TGCAGCGTTGTGCCTCAGGCCGGGGAGCTGTTTTTT.

The chain is built from TRBV5-6 and TRBJ2-2; D may be TRBD1 or TRBD2 (7 bases each). CDR1 is SGHDT, CDR2 YYEEEE, per germline. There are 16 residues in the CDR3. The germline V and J ends were trimmed by 2 bases and 6 bases, with 17 bases remaining between them. The CDR3 nucleotides read TGTGCCAGCAGCTTCCGATCAGGGGGGGCGTCCGGGGAGCTGTTTTTT. It is translated as CASSFRSGGASGELFF.

V and J are TRBV5-4 and TRBJ2-5; 8 nucleotides align to TRBD2. The V gene's germline CDR1 is SGHNT and CDR2 YYREEE (reference sequence). The CDR3 runs 15 residues. V trimming: 6 bases; J trimming: 4 bases; junction bases outside the gene matches: 11. The CDR3: CASMRDGGGRETQYF. CDR3 in DNA: TGTGCCAGCATGAGGGATGGCGGGGGGCGAGAGACCCAGTACTTC.

The chain carries TRBV7-9 and TRBJ1-3; D gene uncertain. Per the germline V gene, CDR1 is SEHNR and CDR2 is FQNEAQ (reference sequence). Trimming pared 0 bases from V and 0 bases from J, leaving 9 bases between. CDR3 length: 16 residues. CDR3 in amino acids: CASSLAGTYSGNTIYF. The CDR3 DNA is TGTGCCAGCAGCTTAGCGGGAACATACTCTGGAAACACCATATATTTT.